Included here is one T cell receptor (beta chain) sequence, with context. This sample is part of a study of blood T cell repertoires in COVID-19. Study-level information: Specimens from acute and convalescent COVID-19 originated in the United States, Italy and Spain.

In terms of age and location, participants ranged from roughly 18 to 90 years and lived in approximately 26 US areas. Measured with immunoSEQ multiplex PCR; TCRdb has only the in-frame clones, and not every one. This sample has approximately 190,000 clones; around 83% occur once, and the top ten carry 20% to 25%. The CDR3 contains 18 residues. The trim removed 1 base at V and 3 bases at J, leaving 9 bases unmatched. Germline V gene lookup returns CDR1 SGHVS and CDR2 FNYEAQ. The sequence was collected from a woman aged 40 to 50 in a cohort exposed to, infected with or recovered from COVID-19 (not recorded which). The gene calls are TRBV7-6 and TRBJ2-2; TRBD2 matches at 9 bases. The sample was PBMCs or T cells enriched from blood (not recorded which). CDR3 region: CASSLGVLAGMYTGELFF. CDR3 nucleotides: TGTGCCAGCAGCTTAGGGGTCCTAGCGGGAATGTACACCGGGGAGCTGTTTTTT.